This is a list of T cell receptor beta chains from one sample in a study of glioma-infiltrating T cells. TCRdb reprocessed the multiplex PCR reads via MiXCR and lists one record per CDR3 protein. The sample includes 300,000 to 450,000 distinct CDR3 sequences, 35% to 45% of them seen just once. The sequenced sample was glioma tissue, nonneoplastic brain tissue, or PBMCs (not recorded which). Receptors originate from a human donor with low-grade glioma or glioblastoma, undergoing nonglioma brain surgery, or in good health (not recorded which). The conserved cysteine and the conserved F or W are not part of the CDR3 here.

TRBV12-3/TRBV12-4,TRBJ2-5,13,ASSFGRGELETQY
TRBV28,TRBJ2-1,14,ASSFRGLAGVNEQF
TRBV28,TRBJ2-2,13,ASLLGTGGPGELF
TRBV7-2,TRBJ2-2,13,ASSFSSGVTGELF
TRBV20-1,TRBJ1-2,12,SAIQGSGNYGYT
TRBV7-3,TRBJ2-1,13,ASSLMAGRNNEQF
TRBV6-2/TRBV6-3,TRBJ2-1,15,ASIPLGGLAGEDEQF
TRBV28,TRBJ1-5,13,ASSSASWDNQPQH
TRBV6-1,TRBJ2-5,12,ASSSRAVLETQY
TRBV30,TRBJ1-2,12,AWSFGPTNYGYT